The rows below give T cell receptor beta chains drawn from one sample of a study of response to subunit inactivated influenza vaccine. Via MiXCR, TCRdb re-called the RT-PCR reads, giving one row per CDR3 protein. The profile shows fewer than 600,000 distinct CDR3 sequences, less than 7.5% of them singletons. Sequencing was performed on PBMCs from blood, taken 23 to 25 months after vaccination. All receptors come from a man aged 50 to 75 who received an inactivated influenza vaccine. The CDR3 runs from the conserved cysteine through the conserved F or W. Each record gives: CDR3 protein, CDR3 DNA, J gene, clone size, D gene, V gene. The D gene is left open where the match is weak. Not every row has a clone size; where given, it reads once, few, many or a size class.

CDR3aa: CASSQGTGPVGANVLTF
CDR3nt: TGTGCCAGCAGCCAAGGGACAGGCCCTGTAGGGGCCAACGTCCTGACTTTC
j_gene: TRBJ2-6
abundance: few
d_gene: TRBD1
v_gene: TRBV4-2

CDR3aa: CAITDPGLAGGSTDTQYF
CDR3nt: TGTGCCATCACCGACCCGGGACTAGCGGGGGGCAGCACAGATACGCAGTATTTT
j_gene: TRBJ2-3
abundance: -
d_gene: TRBD2
v_gene: TRBV10-3

CDR3aa: CASSPLGEETQYF
CDR3nt: TGTGCCAGCAGCCCCCTAGGGGAGGAGACCCAGTACTTC
j_gene: TRBJ2-5
abundance: few
d_gene: -
v_gene: TRBV5-5

CDR3aa: CAISDEGTGTYEQYF
CDR3nt: TGTGCCATCAGTGATGAGGGGACAGGTACCTACGAGCAGTACTTC
j_gene: TRBJ2-7
abundance: -
d_gene: TRBD1
v_gene: TRBV10-3

CDR3aa: CASSTTGGDTGELFF
CDR3nt: TGTGCCAGTAGTACCACAGGGGGGGACACCGGGGAGCTGTTTTTT
j_gene: TRBJ2-2
abundance: -
d_gene: -
v_gene: TRBV19

CDR3aa: CASSRRTGSIGELFF
CDR3nt: TGTGCCAGCAGTCGTCGGACAGGGTCGATCGGGGAGCTGTTTTTT
j_gene: TRBJ2-2
abundance: -
d_gene: TRBD1
v_gene: TRBV6-2/TRBV6-3

CDR3aa: CSVESWDPLTQYF
CDR3nt: TGCAGCGTTGAGTCATGGGATCCGTTGACCCAGTACTTC
j_gene: TRBJ2-5
abundance: many
d_gene: -
v_gene: TRBV29-1

CDR3aa: CASSLAVYGGAYGYTF
CDR3nt: TGTGCCAGCAGCCTAGCGGTGTACGGAGGGGCGTATGGCTACACCTTC
j_gene: TRBJ1-2
abundance: few
d_gene: -
v_gene: TRBV7-2

CDR3aa: CSAREGRVADTQYF
CDR3nt: TGCAGTGCTAGAGAGGGCAGGGTGGCAGATACGCAGTATTTT
j_gene: TRBJ2-3
abundance: -
d_gene: -
v_gene: TRBV20-1

CDR3aa: CASSLASGIADTQYF
CDR3nt: TGTGCCAGCAGCTTAGCTAGCGGGATCGCAGATACGCAGTATTTT
j_gene: TRBJ2-3
abundance: many
d_gene: TRBD2
v_gene: TRBV7-2

CDR3aa: CASSPGAPRETQYF
CDR3nt: TGTGCCAGCTCACCAGGAGCCCCTCGGGAGACCCAGTACTTC
j_gene: TRBJ2-5
abundance: -
d_gene: -
v_gene: TRBV18

CDR3aa: CASSQSRTAYTEAFF
CDR3nt: TGTGCCAGCAGCCAATCCAGGACAGCCTACACTGAAGCTTTCTTT
j_gene: TRBJ1-1
abundance: many
d_gene: -
v_gene: TRBV3-1

CDR3aa: CSAPHHARVRETQYF
CDR3nt: TGCAGTGCCCCCCATCATGCAAGGGTGCGAGAGACCCAGTACTTC
j_gene: TRBJ2-5
abundance: -
d_gene: -
v_gene: TRBV20-1

CDR3aa: CSVDVGRGFDTQYF
CDR3nt: TGCAGCGTTGATGTCGGGAGAGGGTTTGATACGCAGTATTTT
j_gene: TRBJ2-3
abundance: -
d_gene: -
v_gene: TRBV29-1

CDR3aa: CASRQELRAKNIQYF
CDR3nt: TGTGCCAGCAGGCAAGAACTCCGGGCCAAAAACATTCAGTACTTC
j_gene: TRBJ2-4
abundance: few
d_gene: -
v_gene: TRBV6-1

CDR3aa: CSAREGSDGTEAFF
CDR3nt: TGCAGTGCTAGAGAAGGGAGCGATGGTACTGAAGCTTTCTTT
j_gene: TRBJ1-1
abundance: many
d_gene: -
v_gene: TRBV20-1

CDR3aa: CASSLEPPTYEQYF
CDR3nt: TGCGCCAGCAGCTTGGAGCCACCGACCTACGAGCAGTACTTC
j_gene: TRBJ2-7
abundance: -
d_gene: -
v_gene: TRBV5-1

CDR3aa: CSAAPGARISTDTQYF
CDR3nt: TGCAGCGCCGCGCCGGGGGCTAGAATTAGCACAGATACGCAGTATTTT
j_gene: TRBJ2-3
abundance: many
d_gene: -
v_gene: TRBV29-1

CDR3aa: CASNGISNTGELFF
CDR3nt: TGTGCCAGCAACGGGATATCGAACACCGGGGAGCTGTTTTTT
j_gene: TRBJ2-2
abundance: -
d_gene: -
v_gene: TRBV3-1

CDR3aa: CASSEAFTATDTQYF
CDR3nt: TGTGCCAGCAGTGAAGCGTTTACAGCGACAGATACGCAGTATTTT
j_gene: TRBJ2-3
abundance: few
d_gene: -
v_gene: TRBV6-1

CDR3aa: CASSPPGGGYTF
CDR3nt: TGTGCCAGCAGTCCCCCCGGGGGAGGCTACACCTTC
j_gene: TRBJ1-2
abundance: many
d_gene: -
v_gene: TRBV27

CDR3aa: CASSNSGERKAFF
CDR3nt: TGTGCCAGCAGTAACTCAGGGGAAAGGAAAGCTTTCTTT
j_gene: TRBJ1-1
abundance: -
d_gene: -
v_gene: TRBV12-3/TRBV12-4

CDR3aa: CATSDATSGRDTGELFF
CDR3nt: TGTGCCACCAGTGATGCGACTAGCGGGAGGGACACCGGGGAGCTGTTTTTT
j_gene: TRBJ2-2
abundance: many
d_gene: TRBD2
v_gene: TRBV24-1

CDR3aa: CASSQEIGPFSTDTQYF
CDR3nt: TGCGCCAGCAGCCAAGAGATCGGACCATTTAGCACAGATACGCAGTATTTT
j_gene: TRBJ2-3
abundance: -
d_gene: -
v_gene: TRBV4-3

CDR3aa: CASMTRPNEKLFF
CDR3nt: TGCGCCAGCATGACCAGGCCGAATGAAAAACTGTTTTTT
j_gene: TRBJ1-4
abundance: few
d_gene: -
v_gene: TRBV5-1

CDR3aa: CASSQDRGAPGYTF
CDR3nt: TGCGCCAGCAGCCAAGATCGTGGGGCGCCGGGCTACACCTTC
j_gene: TRBJ1-2
abundance: -
d_gene: -
v_gene: TRBV4-3

CDR3aa: CASSLNGGSGYTF
CDR3nt: TGTGCCAGCAGTTTAAACGGCGGAAGTGGCTACACCTTC
j_gene: TRBJ1-2
abundance: -
d_gene: -
v_gene: TRBV27

CDR3aa: CASSQQTGSTEAFF
CDR3nt: TGTGCCAGCAGCCAGCAAACAGGGAGCACTGAAGCTTTCTTT
j_gene: TRBJ1-1
abundance: few
d_gene: -
v_gene: TRBV14

CDR3aa: CASSFPSTDTQYF
CDR3nt: TGCGCCAGCAGCTTCCCCAGCACAGATACGCAGTATTTT
j_gene: TRBJ2-3
abundance: many
d_gene: -
v_gene: TRBV5-1

CDR3aa: CASSQEIPGWGSGANVLTF
CDR3nt: TGCGCCAGCAGCCAAGAAATCCCAGGGTGGGGCTCTGGGGCCAACGTCCTGACTTTC
j_gene: TRBJ2-6
abundance: many
d_gene: -
v_gene: TRBV4-3

CDR3aa: CASSQDGVAGRYSPLHF
CDR3nt: TGTGCCAGCAGCCAAGACGGAGTTGCAGGGAGGTATTCACCCCTCCACTTT
j_gene: TRBJ1-6
abundance: many
d_gene: -
v_gene: TRBV3-1

CDR3aa: CASSQSGGSRQFF
CDR3nt: TGCGCCAGCAGCCAATCGGGGGGGTCCCGGCAGTTCTTC
j_gene: TRBJ2-1
abundance: many
d_gene: TRBD2
v_gene: TRBV4-3

CDR3aa: CASSETDRNTEAFF
CDR3nt: TGTGCCAGTAGCGAGACAGACCGGAACACTGAAGCTTTCTTT
j_gene: TRBJ1-1
abundance: few
d_gene: -
v_gene: TRBV19

CDR3aa: CASSLLAGLASYEQYF
CDR3nt: TGCGCCAGCAGCTTGTTAGCGGGACTAGCGTCCTACGAGCAGTACTTC
j_gene: TRBJ2-7
abundance: -
d_gene: TRBD2
v_gene: TRBV5-1

CDR3aa: CASSSLSPGQSEQYF
CDR3nt: TGTGCCAGCAGCAGTCTTTCGCCGGGACAGAGCGAGCAGTACTTC
j_gene: TRBJ2-7
abundance: -
d_gene: -
v_gene: TRBV21-1

CDR3aa: CASSLGQSRVGDTEAFF
CDR3nt: TGCGCCAGCAGCTTGGGCCAGTCGAGAGTCGGGGACACTGAAGCTTTCTTT
j_gene: TRBJ1-1
abundance: many
d_gene: -
v_gene: TRBV5-1

CDR3aa: CASSPGLAGGRNIQYF
CDR3nt: TGTGCCAGCAGCCCTGGACTAGCGGGAGGTCGAAACATTCAGTACTTC
j_gene: TRBJ2-4
abundance: -
d_gene: TRBD2
v_gene: TRBV3-1

CDR3aa: CASSGLSGPGELFF
CDR3nt: TGTGCCAGCAGCGGCTTATCCGGACCCGGGGAGCTGTTTTTT
j_gene: TRBJ2-2
abundance: many
d_gene: -
v_gene: TRBV9

CDR3aa: CASSLPGSDEQYF
CDR3nt: TGTGCCAGCAGTCTCCCCGGTTCTGACGAGCAGTACTTC
j_gene: TRBJ2-7
abundance: -
d_gene: -
v_gene: TRBV25-1

CDR3aa: CASSLGQLAGVGQETQYF
CDR3nt: TGCGCCAGCAGCTTGGGGCAACTAGCGGGAGTGGGCCAAGAGACCCAGTACTTC
j_gene: TRBJ2-5
abundance: few
d_gene: TRBD2
v_gene: TRBV5-1

CDR3aa: CSAQPGRTNSYEQYF
CDR3nt: TGCAGTGCTCAACCGGGACGGACGAACTCCTACGAGCAGTACTTC
j_gene: TRBJ2-7
abundance: many
d_gene: -
v_gene: TRBV20-1

CDR3aa: CASRGGTTNTGELFF
CDR3nt: TGTGCCAGCAGGGGCGGGACCACAAACACCGGGGAGCTGTTTTTT
j_gene: TRBJ2-2
abundance: -
d_gene: -
v_gene: TRBV7-2

CDR3aa: CASSRLAGVGEQFF
CDR3nt: TGTGCCAGCAGCCGACTAGCGGGAGTTGGAGAGCAGTTCTTC
j_gene: TRBJ2-1
abundance: many
d_gene: TRBD2
v_gene: TRBV6-1

CDR3aa: CASRGGRDEQFF
CDR3nt: TGTGCCAGCAGGGGAGGGAGGGATGAGCAGTTCTTC
j_gene: TRBJ2-1
abundance: -
d_gene: TRBD2
v_gene: TRBV7-9

CDR3aa: CASSPGGRGRRWQETQYF
CDR3nt: TGTGCCAGCAGCCCCGGCGGGAGGGGCCGGAGGTGGCAAGAGACCCAGTACTTC
j_gene: TRBJ2-5
abundance: few
d_gene: TRBD2
v_gene: TRBV11-1

CDR3aa: CATSRGTDNSPLHF
CDR3nt: TGTGCCACCAGCAGAGGGACAGATAATTCACCCCTCCACTTT
j_gene: TRBJ1-6
abundance: many
d_gene: -
v_gene: TRBV15

CDR3aa: CASSLARDSHNEQFF
CDR3nt: TGTGCCAGCAGCTTAGCGAGGGACAGCCACAATGAGCAGTTCTTC
j_gene: TRBJ2-1
abundance: many
d_gene: TRBD1
v_gene: TRBV7-9

CDR3aa: CASSQADTTDTQYF
CDR3nt: TGCGCCAGCAGCCAGGCGGACACGACAGATACGCAGTATTTT
j_gene: TRBJ2-3
abundance: few
d_gene: -
v_gene: TRBV4-1

CDR3aa: CASSSDRGTRETQYF
CDR3nt: TGTGCCAGCAGCTCGGACAGGGGCACTAGGGAGACCCAGTACTTC
j_gene: TRBJ2-5
abundance: -
d_gene: TRBD1
v_gene: TRBV5-6

CDR3aa: CASSSGTEGGYTF
CDR3nt: TGTGCCAGCAGTTCCGGGACGGAGGGTGGCTACACCTTC
j_gene: TRBJ1-2
abundance: few
d_gene: -
v_gene: TRBV12-3/TRBV12-4

CDR3aa: CASSLNPLAANNEQFF
CDR3nt: TGCGCCAGCAGCTTGAATCCGCTAGCGGCAAACAATGAGCAGTTCTTC
j_gene: TRBJ2-1
abundance: -
d_gene: TRBD2
v_gene: TRBV5-1